A selection of T cell receptor beta chains follows, all from one sample in a study of cytomegalovirus exposure and HLA in healthy donors. Measured with immunoSEQ multiplex PCR; TCRdb has only the in-frame clones, and not every one. Of fewer than 200,000 clones listed, 75% to 90% were seen once; the top ten hold approximately 2.2%. The sequenced sample was PBMCs. The source of these receptors is a woman between 18 and 30 years old in good health and CMV-seronegative. Both conserved end residues are part of each CDR3. The D gene is left open where the match is weak. Clone size is given for some rows only: seen once, a few or many times, or a class if the clone is expanded.

j_gene: TRBJ2-2; v_gene: TRBV19; d_gene: .; abundance: .; CDR3nt: TGTGCCAGTCGATATTACAGGGCAGCGAACACCGGGGAGCTGTTTTTT; CDR3aa: CASRYYRAANTGELFF
j_gene: TRBJ1-2; v_gene: TRBV27; d_gene: TRBD1; abundance: once; CDR3nt: TGTGCCAGCAGTCCCCGACAGGGGAGGTATCCCACCTATGGCTACACCTTC; CDR3aa: CASSPRQGRYPTYGYTF
j_gene: TRBJ1-1; v_gene: TRBV29-1; d_gene: .; abundance: .; CDR3nt: TGCAGCGTCGAGGGACATCTGAACACTGAAGCTTTCTTT; CDR3aa: CSVEGHLNTEAFF
j_gene: TRBJ1-2; v_gene: TRBV7-6; d_gene: .; abundance: .; CDR3nt: TGTGCCAGCAGCTTAGTTTCAGGGGATGGCTACACCTTC; CDR3aa: CASSLVSGDGYTF
j_gene: TRBJ1-2; v_gene: TRBV5-1; d_gene: TRBD1; abundance: .; CDR3nt: TGCGCCAGCAGCTCCGGGACAGGGATGGAAACAACCTATGGCTACACCTTC; CDR3aa: CASSSGTGMETTYGYTF
j_gene: TRBJ1-2; v_gene: TRBV19; d_gene: .; abundance: .; CDR3nt: TGTGCCAGTAGTACCCCCCGTGAGGGTAACTATGGCTACACCTTC; CDR3aa: CASSTPREGNYGYTF
j_gene: TRBJ2-5; v_gene: TRBV27; d_gene: .; abundance: .; CDR3nt: TGTGCCAGCAGTCCCTTTGGTCGGGGAGAGACCCAGTACTTC; CDR3aa: CASSPFGRGETQYF
j_gene: TRBJ1-2; v_gene: TRBV6-1; d_gene: TRBD1; abundance: .; CDR3nt: TGTGCCAGCAGTGATAGGACAGGTCCTAACTATGGCTACACCTTC; CDR3aa: CASSDRTGPNYGYTF
j_gene: TRBJ2-2; v_gene: TRBV5-6; d_gene: TRBD1; abundance: .; CDR3nt: TGTGCCAGCAGCTTGGCCAGCAGGGGGCTCGAGACCGGGGAGCTGTTTTTT; CDR3aa: CASSLASRGLETGELFF
j_gene: TRBJ1-1; v_gene: TRBV6-5; d_gene: .; abundance: few; CDR3nt: TGTGCCAGCAGTTACAGTGGCGGGGGCCGGTACACTGAAGCTTTCTTT; CDR3aa: CASSYSGGGRYTEAFF
j_gene: TRBJ1-5; v_gene: TRBV19; d_gene: TRBD1; abundance: .; CDR3nt: TGTGCCAGTAGAACGGGACAGGGGGTTAATCAGCCCCAGCATTTT; CDR3aa: CASRTGQGVNQPQHF
j_gene: TRBJ2-1; v_gene: TRBV27; d_gene: .; abundance: .; CDR3nt: TGTGCCAGCAGTTTAGGGCGGGGCAATGAGCAGTTCTTC; CDR3aa: CASSLGRGNEQFF
j_gene: TRBJ2-7; v_gene: TRBV5-1; d_gene: .; abundance: .; CDR3nt: TGCGCCAGCAGCTTGGCTAGGGGAGGCTACGAGCAGTACTTC; CDR3aa: CASSLARGGYEQYF
j_gene: TRBJ1-2; v_gene: TRBV2; d_gene: .; abundance: .; CDR3nt: TGTGCCAGCAGGACTGACAGGAACTATGGCTACACCTTC; CDR3aa: CASRTDRNYGYTF
j_gene: TRBJ2-5; v_gene: TRBV19; d_gene: TRBD1; abundance: .; CDR3nt: TGTGCCAGTAGTCCCGGACAGGGGGTGCAAGAGACCCAGTACTTC; CDR3aa: CASSPGQGVQETQYF
j_gene: TRBJ1-1; v_gene: TRBV7-2; d_gene: .; abundance: .; CDR3nt: TGTGCCAGCAGCTTAGGTTTTCTTGGCGAGACACCAAACCCTCGGGAAGCTTTCTTT; CDR3aa: CASSLGFLGETPNPREAFF
j_gene: TRBJ2-5; v_gene: TRBV9; d_gene: TRBD2; abundance: .; CDR3nt: TGTGCCAGCAGCGAGCGGGGGCGTGAGACCCAGTACTTC; CDR3aa: CASSERGRETQYF
j_gene: TRBJ1-1; v_gene: TRBV19; d_gene: .; abundance: few; CDR3nt: TGTGCCAGTAGTATAGCTCGGACTCACCTGAACACTGAAGCTTTCTTT; CDR3aa: CASSIARTHLNTEAFF
j_gene: TRBJ1-2; v_gene: TRBV5-6; d_gene: .; abundance: .; CDR3nt: TGTGCCAGCAGCCTGACACTTAGCTATGGCTACACCTTC; CDR3aa: CASSLTLSYGYTF
j_gene: TRBJ1-1; v_gene: TRBV6-5; d_gene: .; abundance: .; CDR3nt: TGTGCCAGCAGTTACCTAGGGAACACTGAAGCTTTCTTT; CDR3aa: CASSYLGNTEAFF
j_gene: TRBJ1-1; v_gene: TRBV30; d_gene: .; abundance: few; CDR3nt: TGTGCCTGGCGTGGGCTGAACACTGAAGCTTTCTTT; CDR3aa: CAWRGLNTEAFF
j_gene: TRBJ2-1; v_gene: TRBV2; d_gene: .; abundance: .; CDR3nt: TGTGCCGCCTTTGGGAGAGGCGGAGGGTTCTTC; CDR3aa: CAAFGRGGGFF
j_gene: TRBJ2-3; v_gene: TRBV5-1; d_gene: .; abundance: .; CDR3nt: TGCGCCAGCAGCTTGGATAGTGGCGGGAAGGGAGATACGCAGTATTTT; CDR3aa: CASSLDSGGKGDTQYF
j_gene: TRBJ2-1; v_gene: TRBV6-1; d_gene: .; abundance: .; CDR3nt: TGTGCCAGCCTCGAGGATGAGCAGTTCTTC; CDR3aa: CASLEDEQFF
j_gene: TRBJ1-6; v_gene: TRBV2; d_gene: .; abundance: .; CDR3nt: TGTGCCAGCAGTGTCACAGGGAAGACCTATAATTCACCCCTCCACTTT; CDR3aa: CASSVTGKTYNSPLHF
j_gene: TRBJ2-3; v_gene: TRBV25-1; d_gene: TRBD2; abundance: few; CDR3nt: TGTGCCAGCAGTGGAACGAGCGGGAGTAGGGCTACAGATACGCAGTATTTT; CDR3aa: CASSGTSGSRATDTQYF
j_gene: TRBJ2-7; v_gene: TRBV29-1; d_gene: .; abundance: .; CDR3nt: TGCAGCGTTGATGCCAACGGGAGGTACTTC; CDR3aa: CSVDANGRYF
j_gene: TRBJ2-1; v_gene: TRBV7-8; d_gene: .; abundance: .; CDR3nt: TGTGCCAGCAGCTCCCCGGAGGGGGGGAAGCAGTTCTTC; CDR3aa: CASSSPEGGKQFF
j_gene: TRBJ2-7; v_gene: TRBV27; d_gene: .; abundance: .; CDR3nt: TGTGCCAGCAGTTTAGAGGGCCGCTATCCCTACGAGCAGTACTTC; CDR3aa: CASSLEGRYPYEQYF
j_gene: TRBJ2-1; v_gene: TRBV5-1; d_gene: TRBD2; abundance: .; CDR3nt: TGCGCCAGCAGCTTGTCGCCTAGCGGAGACTTCTCCTACAATGAGCAGTTCTTC; CDR3aa: CASSLSPSGDFSYNEQFF
j_gene: TRBJ2-7; v_gene: TRBV5-1; d_gene: TRBD2; abundance: .; CDR3nt: TGCGCCAGCAGCTTGGACCCGGGAGGCATCGCCTACGAGCAGTACTTC; CDR3aa: CASSLDPGGIAYEQYF
j_gene: TRBJ1-2; v_gene: TRBV5-1; d_gene: .; abundance: .; CDR3nt: TGCGCCAGCAGCTTGGCCGCGACAGCTTATGGCTACACCTTC; CDR3aa: CASSLAATAYGYTF
j_gene: TRBJ2-1; v_gene: TRBV7-2; d_gene: .; abundance: .; CDR3nt: TGTGCCAGCAGCTTTAGCCCTCTCGATGAGCAGTTCTTC; CDR3aa: CASSFSPLDEQFF
j_gene: TRBJ2-2; v_gene: TRBV7-9; d_gene: .; abundance: .; CDR3nt: TGTGCCAGCAGCTTAGGTGGAGTACCCGGGGAGCTGTTTTTT; CDR3aa: CASSLGGVPGELFF
j_gene: TRBJ2-7; v_gene: TRBV11-3; d_gene: .; abundance: .; CDR3nt: TGTGCCAGCAGCCAGGCCCACGCGGGAGAGCAGTACTTC; CDR3aa: CASSQAHAGEQYF
j_gene: TRBJ1-2; v_gene: TRBV7-9; d_gene: TRBD1; abundance: .; CDR3nt: TGTGCCAGCAGCTCACCGGGGACAGGGAGCTATGGCTACACCTTC; CDR3aa: CASSSPGTGSYGYTF
j_gene: TRBJ1-5; v_gene: TRBV29-1; d_gene: .; abundance: once; CDR3nt: TGCAGCGTCGTTGGGGGCGTAAATCAGCCCCAGCATTTT; CDR3aa: CSVVGGVNQPQHF
j_gene: TRBJ2-2; v_gene: TRBV5-4; d_gene: TRBD2; abundance: once; CDR3nt: TGTGCCAGCAGGTTAATGGGGGGGTCCACCGGGGAGCTGTTTTTT; CDR3aa: CASRLMGGSTGELFF
j_gene: TRBJ2-7; v_gene: TRBV4-3; d_gene: TRBD2; abundance: .; CDR3nt: TGCGCCAGCAGCCAAGAGCCCACGGGTAGCGGGACCAACTACGAGCAGTACTTC; CDR3aa: CASSQEPTGSGTNYEQYF
j_gene: TRBJ2-7; v_gene: TRBV5-6; d_gene: .; abundance: .; CDR3nt: TGTGCCAGCAGCTTCATACAGGGCCACGAGCAGTACTTC; CDR3aa: CASSFIQGHEQYF
j_gene: TRBJ2-1; v_gene: TRBV6-1; d_gene: .; abundance: .; CDR3nt: TGTGCCAGCAGTGGAGAGGTCGGGCGGGGCTCCTACAATGAGCAGTTCTTC; CDR3aa: CASSGEVGRGSYNEQFF
j_gene: TRBJ1-1; v_gene: TRBV18; d_gene: TRBD1; abundance: .; CDR3nt: TGTGCCAGCTCCAGGGGGACGGAGACTATGAACACTGAAGCTTTCTTT; CDR3aa: CASSRGTETMNTEAFF
j_gene: TRBJ1-2; v_gene: TRBV6-1; d_gene: TRBD1; abundance: .; CDR3nt: TGTGCCAGCAGTGAAGCGGACAGGGGGCTGGGCTATGGCTACACCTTC; CDR3aa: CASSEADRGLGYGYTF
j_gene: TRBJ1-2; v_gene: TRBV5-6; d_gene: .; abundance: once; CDR3nt: TGTGCCAGCAGCAGCGGACAGTACGGCTACACCTTC; CDR3aa: CASSSGQYGYTF
j_gene: TRBJ2-1; v_gene: TRBV18; d_gene: TRBD1; abundance: .; CDR3nt: TGTGCCAGCTCAATTTTTCCGGGACAGCTGTACAATGAGCAGTTCTTC; CDR3aa: CASSIFPGQLYNEQFF
j_gene: TRBJ1-2; v_gene: TRBV7-3; d_gene: .; abundance: once; CDR3nt: TGTGCCAGCAGCTTAACCCACACCGACTATGGCTACACCTTC; CDR3aa: CASSLTHTDYGYTF
j_gene: TRBJ2-3; v_gene: TRBV5-1; d_gene: TRBD2; abundance: .; CDR3nt: TGCGCCAGCAGCTTGGGCGGGAGGGCCGCAGATACGCAGTATTTT; CDR3aa: CASSLGGRAADTQYF
j_gene: TRBJ2-2; v_gene: TRBV7-6; d_gene: TRBD2; abundance: .; CDR3nt: TGTGCCAGCAGCCCCTTAGCGGGAGACGTCACCGGGGAGCTGTTTTTT; CDR3aa: CASSPLAGDVTGELFF
j_gene: TRBJ1-5; v_gene: TRBV6-1; d_gene: .; abundance: once; CDR3nt: TGTGCCAGCGCAGGCGGACTCAATCAGCCCCAGCATTTT; CDR3aa: CASAGGLNQPQHF
j_gene: TRBJ2-1; v_gene: TRBV19; d_gene: .; abundance: .; CDR3nt: TGTGCCAGTAGTATAGGTGGGGCCACCTACAATGAGCAGTTCTTC; CDR3aa: CASSIGGATYNEQFF
j_gene: TRBJ1-2; v_gene: TRBV6-6; d_gene: TRBD1; abundance: .; CDR3nt: TGTGCCAGCAGTCGACAGGGGCCAAGTGGCTACACCTTC; CDR3aa: CASSRQGPSGYTF
j_gene: TRBJ2-7; v_gene: TRBV15; d_gene: .; abundance: .; CDR3nt: TGTGCCACCTCTGCCGTCAGGGGAAGCGAGCAGTACTTC; CDR3aa: CATSAVRGSEQYF
j_gene: TRBJ1-1; v_gene: TRBV7-6; d_gene: .; abundance: .; CDR3nt: TGTGCCAGCACCCTCGTCCAAGGAGGCACTGAAGCTTTCTTT; CDR3aa: CASTLVQGGTEAFF
j_gene: TRBJ2-1; v_gene: TRBV5-4; d_gene: TRBD2; abundance: .; CDR3nt: TGTGCCAGCAGCGCCACTAGCGGCACCTACAATGAGCAGTTCTTC; CDR3aa: CASSATSGTYNEQFF
j_gene: TRBJ2-2; v_gene: TRBV9; d_gene: .; abundance: .; CDR3nt: TGTGCCAGCAGCGTAGCTAGCACCGGGGAGCTGTTTTTT; CDR3aa: CASSVASTGELFF